The entry that follows covers one TCR beta chain sequence. Its antigen remains unidentified. No base quality information exists; no much larger clone differs at one position. Other DNA sequences in the sample encode the same CDR3. CDR1 and CDR2 are read off the germline V gene (reference sequence) as LNHDA and SQIVND. Between the V and J ends, shortened by 4 bases and 7 bases respectively, the junction contains 16 bases. The CDR3 has 15 amino acids, counting the end cysteine and phenylalanine. CDR3 DNA is the only sequence kept; it has 45 bases, read in frame from the first base. This sample stems from a study of graft-versus-host responses after intestinal transplantation (dated by TCRdb to the early 2020s). For the study in its entirety: The transplants that recipients got were multivisceral, liver-intestinal, or isolated intestinal. Every recipient was given anti-thymocyte globulin induction, then maintenance tacrolimus and steroids for around three years. Graft-versus-host and host-versus-graft alloreactive T cell clones were tracked in the graft, circulation and bone marrow after intestinal transplantation using bulk TCR-beta CDR3 sequencing. To identify alloreactive clones, pre-transplant mixed lymphocyte reaction products were sequenced and compared with unstimulated pre-transplant donor and recipient T cells. Of the 20 to 25 intestinal transplant recipients enrolled in the cohort, one of whom was a retransplant, a few patients without pretransplant specimens were excluded. Donor T cell macrochimerism was defined as a peak of at least 4% donor T cells among recipient peripheral blood mononuclear cells. Instead of going to the commercial service, samples from a few later patients were sequenced in-house on an Illumina MiSeq and processed with MiXCR.

General study outcomes and caveats: Patients with donor T cell macrochimerism had high GvH to HvG T cell clonal ratios in their allografts. Early after transplant, peak levels of circulating GvH clones were found to be associated with declines in HvG clones. The relatively low number and heterogeneity of intestinal transplant patients limited the conclusions. GvH clones were detected in recipient bone marrow, and some of these GvH clones were observed earlier in ileal mucosa or blood, consistent with an intestinal mucosal origin.

Libraries were made using the immunoSEQ multiplex PCR assay. For most patients, genomic DNA was isolated with the Qiagen DNeasy Blood and Tissue Kit and shipped frozen to Adaptive Biotechnologies for TCR sequencing. For most patients, genomic DNA was subjected to high-throughput TCR-beta CDR3 sequencing by Adaptive Biotechnologies. Per the original workflow: TCR sequencing data were retrieved from Adaptive's ImmunoSEQ software for more than 15 patients, whereas a few other patients were processed with MiXCR and VDJtools. To correct CD4 versus CD8 sorting errors, any sequence found in both subsets at a frequency ratio below 5:1 was removed. Because the origin of CDR3 nucleotide sequences shared between donor and recipient could not be assigned, those sequences were removed. To be classed as alloreactive, a clone needed at least 2-fold expansion over unstimulated cells and a minimum CFSE-low frequency of 0.002% (template counts) or 0.001% (read counts). Clones detected in sequenced pre-transplant spleen, lymph node, or MLR CFSE-low populations of the donor or recipient were defined as mappable. The cumulative frequency of alloreactive clones was calculated as a percentage of all sequences, weighted by copy number. In TCRdb, the immuneACCESS table is reduced to in-frame sequences with V and J assigned. These tables do not hold every clone; where another copy was compared, an unresolved V gene accounts for under half, and the others remain unexplained. V, J and clone size were drawn from that table, and D and trimming were deduced from the DNA. The sample table contains 90,000 to 130,000 clones; only one count was recorded for over 85% of them. In total, the top ten clones hold 0.2% to 0.25% of the sample.

The meaning of the sample's time point label: cells obtained before transplantation from donor or recipient. CD3+CD4+ and CD3+CD8+ populations were FACS-sorted from unstimulated pre-transplant donor and recipient cells taken from spleen or lymph nodes. The rearrangement joined TRBV19 to TRBJ2-2, and possibly TRBD1, on 6 matching bases. The sequences come from unstimulated CD4+ T cells sorted from spleen or lymph node cells, collected before transplant. This clonotype was obtained from a human donor who was the organ donor for an intestinal transplant. The CDR3: CASSNRDRRGGELFF. The DNA is as follows: TGTGCCAGTAGTAACCGAGACAGGAGAGGCGGGGAGCTGTTTTTT.